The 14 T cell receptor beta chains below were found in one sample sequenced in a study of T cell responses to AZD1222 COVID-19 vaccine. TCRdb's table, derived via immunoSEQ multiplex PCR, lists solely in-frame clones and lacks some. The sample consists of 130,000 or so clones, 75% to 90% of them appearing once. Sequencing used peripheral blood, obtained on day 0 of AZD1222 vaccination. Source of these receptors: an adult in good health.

Here the CDR3 DNA reads TGTGCCAGCAGCTTTGGCCCCGGGGGGGTCTATGGCTACACCTTC. This codes for CASSFGPGGVYGYTF. The V call is TRBV11-2, the J call TRBJ1-2, with a weak D call TRBD1 (5 bases). V was cut by 3 bases and J by 4 bases, with 15 bases left in between. CDR3 length equals 15 residues. Germline-derived CDR1 and CDR2 are SGHAT and FQNNGV.

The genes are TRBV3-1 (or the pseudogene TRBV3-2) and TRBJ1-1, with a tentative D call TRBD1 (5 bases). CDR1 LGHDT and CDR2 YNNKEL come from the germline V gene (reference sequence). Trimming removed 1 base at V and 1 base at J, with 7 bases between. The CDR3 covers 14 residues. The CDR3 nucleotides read TGTGCCAGCAGCCAAGGACAGACGAACACTGAAGCTTTCTTT. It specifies CASSQGQTNTEAFF.

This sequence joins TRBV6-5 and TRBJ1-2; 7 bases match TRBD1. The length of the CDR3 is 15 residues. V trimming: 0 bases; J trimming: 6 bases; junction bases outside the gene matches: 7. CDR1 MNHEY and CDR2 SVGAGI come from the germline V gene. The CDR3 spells CASSYSAPDRNGYTF. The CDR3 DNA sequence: TGTGCCAGCAGTTACTCAGCTCCGGACAGGAATGGCTACACCTTC.

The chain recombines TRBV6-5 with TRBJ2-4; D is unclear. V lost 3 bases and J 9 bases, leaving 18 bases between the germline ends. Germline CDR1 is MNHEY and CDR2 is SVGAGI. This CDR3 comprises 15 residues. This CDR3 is CASSYRAEYFGIQYF. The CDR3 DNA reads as TGTGCCAGCAGTTATAGGGCCGAATATTTCGGCATTCAGTACTTC.

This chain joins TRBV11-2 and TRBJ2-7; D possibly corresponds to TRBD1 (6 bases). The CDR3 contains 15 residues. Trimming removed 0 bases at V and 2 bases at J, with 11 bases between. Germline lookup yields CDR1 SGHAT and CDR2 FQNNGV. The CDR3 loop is CASSLEGSGAYEQYF. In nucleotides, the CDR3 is TGTGCCAGCAGCTTAGAGGGATCAGGGGCCTACGAGCAGTACTTC.

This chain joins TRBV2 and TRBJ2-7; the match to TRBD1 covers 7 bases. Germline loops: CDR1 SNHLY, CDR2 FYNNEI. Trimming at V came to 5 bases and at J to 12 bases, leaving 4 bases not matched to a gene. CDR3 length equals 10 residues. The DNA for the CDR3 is TGTGCCAGCAGTACAGGGGTATGGTACTTC. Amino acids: CASSTGVWYF. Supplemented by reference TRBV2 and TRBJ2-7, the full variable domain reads EPEVTQTPSHQVTQMGQEVILRCVPISNHLYFYWYRQILGQKVEFLVSFYNNEISEKSEIFDDQFSVERPDGSNFTLKIRSTKLEDSAMYFCASSTGVWYFGPGTRLTVT.

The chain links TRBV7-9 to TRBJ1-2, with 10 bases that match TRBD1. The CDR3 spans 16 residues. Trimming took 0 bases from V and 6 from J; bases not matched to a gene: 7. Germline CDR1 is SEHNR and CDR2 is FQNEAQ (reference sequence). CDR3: CASSLASGTGENGYTF. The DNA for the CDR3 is TGTGCCAGCAGCTTAGCCTCCGGGACAGGGGAAAATGGCTACACCTTC. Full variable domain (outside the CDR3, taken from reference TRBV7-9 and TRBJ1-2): DTGVSQNPRHKITKRGQNVTFRCDPISEHNRLYWYRQTLGQGPEFLTYFQNEAQLEKSRLLSDRFSAERPKGSFSTLEIQRTEQGDSAMYLCASSLASGTGENGYTFGSGTRLTVV.

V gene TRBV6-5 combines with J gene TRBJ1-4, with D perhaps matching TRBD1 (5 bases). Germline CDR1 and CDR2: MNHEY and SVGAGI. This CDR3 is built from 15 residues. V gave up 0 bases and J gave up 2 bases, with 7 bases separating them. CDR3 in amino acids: CASSYSGGTNEKLFF. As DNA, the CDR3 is TGTGCCAGCAGTTACTCTGGGGGGACTAATGAAAAACTGTTTTTT.

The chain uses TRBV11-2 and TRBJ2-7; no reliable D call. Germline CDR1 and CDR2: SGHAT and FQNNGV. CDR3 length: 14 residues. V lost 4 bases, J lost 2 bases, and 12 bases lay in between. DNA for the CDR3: TGTGCCAGCAGCTCAGGTATCCGTCCCTACGAGCAGTACTTC. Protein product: CASSSGIRPYEQYF.

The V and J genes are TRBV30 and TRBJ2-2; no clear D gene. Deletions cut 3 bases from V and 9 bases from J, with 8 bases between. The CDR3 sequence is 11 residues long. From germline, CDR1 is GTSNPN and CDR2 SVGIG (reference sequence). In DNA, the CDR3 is TGTGCCTGGAGCGTCAAGCGGGAGCTGTTTTTT. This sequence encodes CAWSVKRELFF.

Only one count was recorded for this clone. DNA of the CDR3: TGTGCCCACGGGGGAGGAGCGAACACTGAAGCTTTCTTT. It translates to CAHGGGANTEAFF. The rearrangement links TRBV10-3 to TRBJ1-1, with D possibly matching TRBD1 (5 bases). Looked up from germline, CDR1 is ENHRY and CDR2 is SYGVKD. Deletions cut 11 bases from V and 1 base from J, with 14 bases between. The CDR3 is made up of 13 amino acids.

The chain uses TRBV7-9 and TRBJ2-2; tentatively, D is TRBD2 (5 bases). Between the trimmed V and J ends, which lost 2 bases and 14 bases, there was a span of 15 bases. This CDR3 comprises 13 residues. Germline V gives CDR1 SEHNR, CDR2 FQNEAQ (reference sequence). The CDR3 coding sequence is TGTGCCAGCAGCTTAATAACAGCGGATGAACTGTTTTTT. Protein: CASSLITADELFF.

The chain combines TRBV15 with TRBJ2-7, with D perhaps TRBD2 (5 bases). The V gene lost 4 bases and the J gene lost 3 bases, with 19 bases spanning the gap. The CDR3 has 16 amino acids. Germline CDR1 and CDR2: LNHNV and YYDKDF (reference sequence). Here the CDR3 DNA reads TGTGCCACCAGCACTACGAAAGCCGGACTGTACTACGAGCAGTACTTC. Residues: CATSTTKAGLYYEQYF.

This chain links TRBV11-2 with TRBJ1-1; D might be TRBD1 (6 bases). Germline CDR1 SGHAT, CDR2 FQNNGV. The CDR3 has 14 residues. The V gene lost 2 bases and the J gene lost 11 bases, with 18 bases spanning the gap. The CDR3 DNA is TGTGCCAGCAGCTTAAGTTCGGTCGGGAGGGGGGCTTTCTTT. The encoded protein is CASSLSSVGRGAFF.